Shown below are 10 T cell receptor beta chains from a single sample sequenced in a study of T cell repertoires in cytomegalovirus infection. For these TCRs, the target antigens are not known. One entry per CDR3 protein, called by TCRdb with MiXCR from the reads. This sample carries 360,000 or so distinct CDR3 sequences, roughly 36% of them seen once, and the ten largest clones take about 13%. Sequencing used cultured PBMCs, obtained from culture after CMV antigen stimulation. The receptors were gathered from a human donor in good health (CMV status not recorded). Some clones in this sample may be carry-over from other donors' samples.

This clonotype was counted between two and nine times. The chain has TRBV20-1 and TRBJ2-7; 9 bases map to TRBD1. The junction had 3 bases not matched to a gene; V was cut back by 4 bases and J by 5 bases. The CDR3 spans 12 residues. The germline V gene encodes CDR1 DFQATT and CDR2 SNEGSKA (reference sequence). CDR3 sequence: CSATQGANEQYF. CDR3 nucleotide sequence: TGCAGTGCTACACAGGGGGCCAACGAGCAGTACTTC.

The chain recombines TRBV28 with TRBJ1-2, with a possible D match to TRBD1 (5 bases). Trimming stripped 3 bases from V and 7 bases from J, with 15 bases between. The CDR3 contains 14 residues. Germline-derived CDR1 and CDR2 are MDHEN and SYDVKM. The CDR3 sequence is CASSFGQGGFGYTF. The DNA for the CDR3 is TGTGCCAGCAGTTTTGGGCAGGGAGGCTTTGGCTACACCTTC.

V and J are TRBV20-1 and TRBJ2-1; tentative D call: TRBD1 (7 bases). The CDR3 runs 15 residues. Trimming stripped 6 bases from V and 1 base from J, with 16 bases between. Looked up from germline, CDR1 is DFQATT and CDR2 is SNEGSKA (reference sequence). In nucleotides, the CDR3 is TGCAGTGCAACACCCTCAGGGGGGTCCTACAATGAGCAGTTCTTC. Translated: CSATPSGGSYNEQFF.

This clonotype was found many times. The rearrangement links TRBV7-2 to TRBJ2-5, with D unresolved. The CDR3 is made up of 12 amino acids. V was clipped by 7 bases and J by 4 bases, with 10 bases between them. Germline V CDR1 and CDR2: SGHTA, FQGNSA. In nucleotides, the CDR3 is TGTGCCAGCAATTCTTTAGGAGAGACCCAGTACTTC. Amino acid sequence: CASNSLGETQYF. Full variable domain (rest looked up from reference TRBV7-2 and TRBJ2-5): GAGVSQSPSNKVTEKGKDVELRCDPISGHTALYWYRQSLGQGLEFLIYFQGNSAPDKSGLPSDRFSAERTGGSVSTLTIQRTQQEDSAVYLCASNSLGETQYFGPGTRLLVL.

This chain uses TRBV6-8 with TRBJ1-6, with a tentative D call TRBD1 (5 bases). CDR1 is MNHGY and CDR2 is SAAAGT in the germline V gene. The CDR3 spans 14 residues. V was pared by 6 bases and J by 8 bases, with 14 bases between. The CDR3: CASSPGSVDSPLHF. The CDR3 DNA sequence: TGTGCCAGCAGCCCAGGGAGCGTAGATTCACCCCTCCACTTT.

This clonotype was found a few times. The V call is TRBV7-2, the J call TRBJ2-1; TRBD2 aligns across 7 bases. Germline CDR1 SGHTA, CDR2 FQGNSA. This CDR3 is built from 15 residues. J gave up 5 bases and V 5 bases, and 9 bases lay outside the gene matches. CDR3 nucleotides: TGTGCCAGCAGCCCCTGGGCGGGAGCAAACAATGAGCAGTTCTTC. Translation: CASSPWAGANNEQFF.

This clonotype has just a few counts. V and J are TRBV2 and TRBJ1-4; possibly TRBD1 for D (5 bases). CDR3 length equals 16 residues. The V gene lost 4 bases and the J gene lost 8 bases, with 20 bases spanning the gap. In germline, CDR1 is SNHLY, CDR2 FYNNEI. Here the CDR3 DNA reads TGTGCCAGCAGTGGGGGACCGGGACGAGGTGGAGAAAAACTGTTTTTT. Residues: CASSGGPGRGGEKLFF.

This clonotype was seen at least ten times. This chain uses TRBV7-2 with TRBJ2-1, with TRBD2 matching 12 bases. V dropped 5 bases and J dropped 4; count of bases not matched to a gene: 12. This CDR3 has 18 amino acids. Germline V CDR1 and CDR2: SGHTA, FQGNSA. For the CDR3, the DNA is TGTGCCAGCAGCCCCCAATTTGCCACTAGCGGGGGGTACAATGAGCAGTTCTTC. It specifies CASSPQFATSGGYNEQFF.

V gene TRBV24-1 combines with J gene TRBJ2-5; TRBD1 aligns across 7 bases. CDR1 is KGHDR, CDR2 SFDVKD, per germline. V lost 3 bases to trimming and J lost 5 bases; unmatched junction nucleotides: 8. There are 15 residues in the CDR3. CDR3 DNA sequence: TGTGCCACCAGTGATCCCCTGACAGGGCGGGAGACCCAGTACTTC. Protein: CATSDPLTGRETQYF.

The chain has TRBV15 and TRBJ1-5; D is perhaps TRBD1 (5 bases). V lost 0 bases, J lost 5 bases, and 8 bases lay in between. Germline CDR1 LNHNV, CDR2 YYDKDF (reference sequence). The CDR3 spans 14 residues. In DNA, the CDR3 is TGTGCCACCAGCAGAGATGACAGTTATCAGCCCCAGCATTTT. Amino acid sequence: CATSRDDSYQPQHF.